This TCR beta chain was sequenced during a study of cytomegalovirus exposure and HLA in healthy donors. Researchers ran the PCR with 60 Vbeta and 13 Jbeta primers. The repertoire was sequenced with immunoSEQ multiplex PCR; TCRdb's copy has only in-frame clones and lacks some. The sample includes about 160,000 clones, roughly 77% of them seen just once. V was clipped by 2 bases and J by 11 bases, with 18 bases between them. The CDR3 covers 14 residues. Per the germline V gene, CDR1 is LGHNA and CDR2 is YNFKEQ. The source is a man aged 25-45 years in good health and CMV-seropositive. V gene TRBV4-2 combines with J gene TRBJ2-5; TRBD2 is a possible D gene (6 bases). Sequencing input: PBMCs. CDR3 protein: CASSQRNDVGTQYF. The CDR3 DNA sequence: TGTGCCAGCAGCCAACGAAATGACGTAGGGACTCAGTACTTC.